Presented here are 16 T cell receptor beta chains from one specimen sequenced in a study of OX40 agonist ivuxolimab in advanced cancers. Library method: the immunoSEQ multiplex PCR assay. Held by TCRdb, this immuneACCESS table contains in-frame sequences only and omits some clones. Under half of the omission traces to an unresolved V gene where checked; the cause of the rest is unknown. This sample lists some 95,000 clones; about 92% were detected once. The ten largest make up around 0.5% of the sample. Sequences were derived from CD4+ or CD8+ T cells sorted from blood, sampled in a trial of the OX40 agonist ivuxolimab. The receptors here all came from an adult with an advanced solid tumor such as melanoma, head and neck, liver or kidney cancer.

With regard to this clone: Other DNA sequences in the sample encode the same CDR3. The chain joins TRBV5-1 to TRBJ1-4; the match to TRBD1 covers 10 bases. The germline V gene has CDR1 SGHRS and CDR2 YFSETQ. Trimming took 2 bases from V and 6 from J; bases not matched to a gene: 1. This CDR3 is 14 amino acids long. The CDR3 coding sequence is TGCGCCAGCAGCTTTGGGACAGGGGATGAAAAACTGTTTTTT. Protein sequence: CASSFGTGDEKLFF. Full variable domain (outside the CDR3, taken from reference TRBV5-1 and TRBJ1-4): KAGVTQTPRYLIKTRGQQVTLSCSPISGHRSVSWYQQTPGQGLQFLFEYFSETQRNKGNFPGRFSGRQFSNSRSEMNVSTLELGDSALYLCASSFGTGDEKLFFGSGTQLSVL.

The CDR3 region is CASSPLGAGANVLTF. Here the CDR3 DNA reads TGTGCCAGCAGCCCCCTTGGGGCGGGGGCCAACGTCCTGACTTTC. This chain joins TRBV7-6 and TRBJ2-6; D is perhaps TRBD1 (5 bases). Germline V gene lookup returns CDR1 SGHVS and CDR2 FNYEAQ. The CDR3 runs 15 residues. V lost 5 bases and J 4 bases, leaving 12 bases between the germline ends. Full variable domain (outside the CDR3, taken from reference TRBV7-6 and TRBJ2-6): GAGVSQSPRYKVTKRGQDVALRCDPISGHVSLYWYRQALGQGPEFLTYFNYEAQQDKSGLPNDRFSAERPEGSISTLTIQRTEQRDSAMYRCASSPLGAGANVLTFGAGSRLTVL.

The rearrangement joins TRBV11-3 to TRBJ2-1; no clear D gene. The CDR3 length is 14 residues. Per the germline V gene, CDR1 is SGHNT and CDR2 is YENEEA. Trimming left V 3 bases short and J 0 bases short, with 6 bases between. CDR3 DNA: TGTGCCAGCAGCTTGGTTGGCTCCTACAATGAGCAGTTCTTC. Protein product: CASSLVGSYNEQFF.

The chain employs TRBV6-6 and TRBJ2-7; D call uncertain. Germline V gene data show CDR1 as MNHNY and CDR2 as SVGAGI (reference sequence). V lost 5 bases and J 3 bases, leaving 5 bases between the germline ends. This CDR3 spans 11 amino acids. The CDR3, as DNA: TGTGCCAGCAGTGTAATCTACGAGCAGTACTTC. Its translation is CASSVIYEQYF.

The genes are TRBV5-1 and TRBJ2-1; D is possibly TRBD2 (6 bases). V lost 3 bases and J lost 4, with 8 bases in between. The CDR3 covers 13 residues. Germline V gene sequence: CDR1 SGHRS, CDR2 YFSETQ. The CDR3 nucleotides read TGCGCCAGCAGCTCGGAGGGATACAATGAGCAGTTCTTC. It translates to CASSSEGYNEQFF.

The chain joins TRBV18 to TRBJ2-5; 9 nucleotides agree with TRBD1. CDR3 size: 20 residues. Unmatched junction bases numbered 22, after V lost 3 bases and J lost 5 bases. Germline CDR1 KGHSH, CDR2 LQKENI. This CDR3 reads CASSPTDVQGAPGRQETQYF. The CDR3 bases are TGTGCCAGCTCACCCACCGATGTACAGGGGGCTCCCGGAAGACAGGAGACCCAGTACTTC.

This clone is a singleton in its sample. This chain uses TRBV6-1 with TRBJ2-2; D uncertain. The CDR3 loop spans 14 amino acids. V dropped 6 bases and J dropped 5 bases, with 13 bases sitting between them. Germline CDR1 MNHNS, CDR2 SASEGT. CDR3 sequence (DNA): TGTGCCAGCAGCCCCCAAAGAGCAACCGGGGAGCTGTTTTTT. Translated, it gives CASSPQRATGELFF.

V is TRBV6-6 and J is TRBJ2-5; 8 bases map to TRBD2. V lost 5 bases, J lost 0 bases, and 2 bases stayed unmatched. The germline gives CDR1 MNHNY, CDR2 SVGAGI (reference sequence). The CDR3 totals 14 residues. CDR3 loop: CASSGLANQETQYF. CDR3 nucleotides: TGTGCCAGCAGTGGACTAGCAAACCAAGAGACCCAGTACTTC.

This chain uses TRBV19 with TRBJ1-6, with a weak D call TRBD1 (5 bases). Germline CDR1 is LNHDA and CDR2 is SQIVND (reference sequence). The CDR3 covers 14 residues. With 5 bases removed from V and 7 bases from J, the gap between germline ends came to 12 bases. CDR3 amino acids: CASSPEGLNSPLHF. The CDR3 nucleotides read TGTGCCAGTAGTCCCGAGGGACTGAATTCACCCCTCCACTTT.

The chain uses TRBV6-1 and TRBJ2-1; 7 nucleotides line up with TRBD2. Unmatched junction bases numbered 7, after V lost 6 bases and J lost 2 bases. Looked up from germline, CDR1 is MNHNS and CDR2 is SASEGT. The CDR3 contains 15 residues. The CDR3 spells CASSLPGLPYNEQFF. The CDR3 DNA reads as TGTGCCAGCAGCCTGCCGGGACTACCCTACAATGAGCAGTTCTTC.

The rearrangement uses TRBV6-1 and TRBJ1-2; the D is unclear. The germline V and J ends were trimmed by 5 bases and 8 bases, with 15 bases remaining between them. The CDR3 sequence is 13 residues long. Germline-derived CDR1 and CDR2 are MNHNS and SASEGT. CDR3 residues: CASSYTRREGYTF. The CDR3 DNA reads as TGTGCCAGCAGTTATACCAGGAGAGAGGGCTACACCTTC.

This clone has a handful of counts. The J gene is TRBJ2-7, the V gene TRBV5-1, with TRBD1 matching 9 bases. Germline CDR1 and CDR2: SGHRS and YFSETQ. The CDR3 covers 15 residues. V lost 5 bases, J lost 3 bases, and 9 bases stayed unmatched. Written as DNA, the CDR3 is TGCGCCAGCAGGCTCGGACAGGGGCGGGTCTACGAGCAGTACTTC. It codes for CASRLGQGRVYEQYF. Combining the CDR3 with reference TRBV5-1 and TRBJ2-7 gives the whole variable domain KAGVTQTPRYLIKTRGQQVTLSCSPISGHRSVSWYQQTPGQGLQFLFEYFSETQRNKGNFPGRFSGRQFSNSRSEMNVSTLELGDSALYLCASRLGQGRVYEQYFGPGTRLTVT.

The J gene is TRBJ1-1, the V gene TRBV5-1; no clear D. Germline V gene sequence: CDR1 SGHRS, CDR2 YFSETQ. V was trimmed by 4 bases and J by 1 base, leaving 11 bases between them. The CDR3 length is 14 residues. CDR3 in DNA: TGCGCCAGCAGCCCGGACGGACCGAACACTGAAGCTTTCTTT. Protein: CASSPDGPNTEAFF.

This chain uses TRBV6-6 with TRBJ1-6, with D possibly matching TRBD1 (5 bases). The V gene lost 8 bases and the J gene lost 8 bases, with 16 bases spanning the gap. Looked up from germline, CDR1 is MNHNY and CDR2 is SVGAGI (reference sequence). The CDR3 is 14 amino acids. CDR3 DNA: TGTGCCAGCGGGACCACCATCCACCATTCACCCCTCCACTTT. Amino acids: CASGTTIHHSPLHF.

The CDR3 DNA reads TGTGCCAGTAGTACCGCCGGGACAAGGTATCGAAGCGGCTACACCTTC. Residues: CASSTAGTRYRSGYTF. The genes are TRBV19 and TRBJ1-2, with a tentative D call TRBD1 (6 bases). Germline V lookup: CDR1 LNHDA, CDR2 SQIVND (reference sequence). V was cut by 4 bases and J by 8 bases, with 23 bases left in between. CDR3 size: 16 residues.

The gene calls are TRBV9 and TRBJ2-5; 12 nucleotides agree with TRBD2. V lost 4 bases and J lost 1; bases outside the gene matches: 14. This CDR3 is 19 amino acids long. CDR1 is SGDLS and CDR2 is YYNGEE in the germline V gene. CDR3 DNA sequence: TGTGCCAGCAGCCCCAGCGCTAGCGGGGGGGCGTTAGGCCAAGAGACCCAGTACTTC. Protein: CASSPSASGGALGQETQYF.